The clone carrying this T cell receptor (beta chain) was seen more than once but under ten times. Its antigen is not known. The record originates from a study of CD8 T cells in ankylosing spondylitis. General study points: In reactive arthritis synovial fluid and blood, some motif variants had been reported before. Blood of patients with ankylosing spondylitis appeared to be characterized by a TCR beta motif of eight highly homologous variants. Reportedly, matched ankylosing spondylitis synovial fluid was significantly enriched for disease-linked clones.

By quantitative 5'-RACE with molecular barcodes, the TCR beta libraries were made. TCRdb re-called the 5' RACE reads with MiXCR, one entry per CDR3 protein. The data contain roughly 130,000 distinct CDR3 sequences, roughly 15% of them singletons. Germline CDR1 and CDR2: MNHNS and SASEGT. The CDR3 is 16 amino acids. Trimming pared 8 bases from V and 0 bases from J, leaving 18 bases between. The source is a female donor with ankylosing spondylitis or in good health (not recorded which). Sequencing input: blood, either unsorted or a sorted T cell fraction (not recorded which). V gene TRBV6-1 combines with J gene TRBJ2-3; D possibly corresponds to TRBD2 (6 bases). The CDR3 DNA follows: TGTGCCAGCCGATCTAATGTGGGGACTAGCACAGATACGCAGTATTTT. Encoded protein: CASRSNVGTSTDTQYF.